This T cell receptor beta chain is from a study of blood T cell repertoires in COVID-19. About the research overall: Some COVID-19 samples were acute and others convalescent; all came from the United States, Italy and Spain. The cDNA or gDNA used as material had been derived from T cells, B-cell-depleted T cells, or PBMCs.

J lost 4 bases, V lost 1 base, and 7 bases had no gene match. This CDR3 comprises 16 residues. CDR1 SNHLY and CDR2 FYNNEI come from the germline V gene. As processed by the authors: Amplification with reference gene primers provided the estimates of nucleated cell counts. Using immunoSEQ multiplex PCR, the repertoire was profiled, and TCRdb retains in-frame clones only, with some absent. The DNA gave D and trimming, while V, J and clone size come from that table. This sample carries 200,000 to 250,000 clones, over 75% of them seen once, and the ten largest clones take around 13%. This clone was observed at least ten times.

The material sequenced was peripheral blood. The TCR comes from a human donor in a cohort sampled during active COVID-19. The chain employs TRBV2 and TRBJ2-5; 9 bases are shared with TRBD2. For the CDR3, the DNA is TGTGCCAGCAGTGAAGTCGCGCTAGCGGGGATAGAGACCCAGTACTTC. The encoded protein is CASSEVALAGIETQYF.